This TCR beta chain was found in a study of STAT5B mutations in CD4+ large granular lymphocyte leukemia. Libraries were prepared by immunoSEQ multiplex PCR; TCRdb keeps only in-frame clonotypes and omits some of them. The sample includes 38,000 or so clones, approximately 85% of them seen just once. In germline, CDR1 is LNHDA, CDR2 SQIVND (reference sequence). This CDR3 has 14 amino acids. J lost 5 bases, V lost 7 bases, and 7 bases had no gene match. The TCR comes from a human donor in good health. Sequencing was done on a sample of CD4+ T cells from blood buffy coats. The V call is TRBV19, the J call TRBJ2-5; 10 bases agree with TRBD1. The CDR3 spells CASKRDRGRETQYF. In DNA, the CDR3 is TGTGCCAGTAAAAGGGACAGGGGTCGGGAGACCCAGTACTTC.